This entry concerns a single TCR beta chain. The data originate from a study of T cells in tuberculosis. After thawing and overnight rest, PBMC were stained with GMM-loaded CD1B tetramer, viability dye and anti-CD3 for sorting. CD1B tetramers were loaded with Rhodococcus equi-derived C32 glucose monomycolate. PBMC for tetramer sorting were first depleted of CD14-expressing monocytes. Some clones are missing from TCRdb's copy, which holds only in-frame ones; the method was immunoSEQ multiplex PCR. The sample comprises approximately 100,000 clones, approximately 91% of which are singletons, and about 1.9% rests with the top ten. This CDR3 is built from 16 residues. Trimming pared 5 bases from V and 2 bases from J, leaving 15 bases between. Germline CDR1 and CDR2: MNHNY and SVGAGI (reference sequence).

Material for sequencing was CD1b-GMM tetramer-negative cells sorted from PBMCs. V and J are TRBV6-6 and TRBJ1-4; possibly TRBD1 for D (6 bases). The clonotype was recovered from an adult woman with latent tuberculosis. CDR3 sequence reads: CASSQQGRRTNEKLFF. The DNA for the CDR3 is TGTGCCAGCAGTCAACAGGGTCGACGCACTAATGAAAAACTGTTTTTT.